Following are 20 T cell receptor beta chains from one sample sequenced in a study of cytomegalovirus exposure and HLA in healthy donors. The PCR used 60 Vbeta and 13 Jbeta primers. The protocol was immunoSEQ multiplex PCR, while the TCRdb copy is restricted to in-frame clones and leaves out a portion. The sample holds roughly 110,000 clones, under 80% seen once. Specimen: PBMCs. All receptors derive from a man in his sixties in good health and CMV-seronegative.

The chain combines TRBV19 with TRBJ2-3; 9 bases align to TRBD1. Losses at the gene ends were 6 bases for V and 1 base for J; bases not matched to a gene: 5. This CDR3 contains 15 residues. Per germline, CDR1 LNHDA and CDR2 SQIVND (reference sequence). This CDR3 is CASRDRGIGTDTQYF. Written as DNA, the CDR3 is TGTGCCAGTAGGGACAGGGGAATCGGCACAGATACGCAGTATTTT. The full variable domain, its missing parts supplied by reference TRBV19 and TRBJ2-3, is DGGITQSPKYLFRKEGQNVTLSCEQNLNHDAMYWYRQDPGQGLRLIYYSQIVNDFQKGDIAEGYSVSREKKESFPLTVTSAQKNPTAFYLCASRDRGIGTDTQYFGPGTRLTVL.

The rearrangement joins TRBV4-3 to TRBJ2-3; D is undetermined. CDR3 length equals 16 residues. V gave up 1 base and J gave up 0 bases, with 11 bases separating them. Germline V lookup: CDR1 LGHNA, CDR2 YSLEER. This chain's CDR3 is CASSQGPLTSTDTQYF. Written as DNA, the CDR3 is TGCGCCAGCAGCCAAGGCCCCCTAACTAGCACAGATACGCAGTATTTT.

The V gene is TRBV25-1, the J gene TRBJ2-3; possibly TRBD1 for D (5 bases). The CDR3 loop spans 14 amino acids. Germline-derived CDR1 and CDR2 are MGHDK and SYGVNS. V dropped 2 bases and J dropped 4 bases, with 10 bases sitting between them. The CDR3 DNA follows: TGTGCCAGCAGTGAACACAGACAGTCAGATACGCAGTATTTT. Protein sequence: CASSEHRQSDTQYF. Filled out from reference TRBV25-1 and TRBJ2-3, the complete variable domain reads EADIYQTPRYLVIGTGKKITLECSQTMGHDKMYWYQQDPGMELHLIHYSYGVNSTEKGDLSSESTVSRIRTEHFPLTLESARPSHTSQYLCASSEHRQSDTQYFGPGTRLTVL.

The chain combines TRBV6-1 with TRBJ1-5, with D hard to call. V lost 2 bases to trimming and J lost 0 bases, with 8 bases between them. Germline CDR1 is MNHNS and CDR2 is SASEGT. The CDR3 covers 15 residues. CDR3 sequence: CASSEPPRSNQPQHF. CDR3 bases: TGTGCCAGCAGTGAACCTCCGCGTAGCAATCAGCCCCAGCATTTT.

The chain combines TRBV7-9 with TRBJ2-3; 9 bases agree with TRBD1. The J segment lost 4 bases and the V segment lost 7 bases, leaving 15 bases of the junction unmatched. Germline values: CDR1 SEHNR, CDR2 FQNEAQ (reference sequence). CDR3 length equals 17 residues. The CDR3 nucleotides read TGTGCCAGCAACTCCGGGACAGGGATTGGGGGGCCAGATACGCAGTATTTT. Protein: CASNSGTGIGGPDTQYF.

The V gene is TRBV5-5, the J gene TRBJ2-3; no reliable D call. There are 14 residues in the CDR3. Germline loops: CDR1 SGHKS, CDR2 YYEKEE (reference sequence). V lost 0 bases, J lost 4 bases, and 9 bases lay in between. The CDR3 sequence is CASSLGTEADTQYF. For the CDR3, the DNA is TGTGCCAGCAGCTTGGGTACAGAAGCAGATACGCAGTATTTT.

This rearrangement joins TRBV5-1 to TRBJ2-7; TRBD1 aligns across 7 bases. The V and J ends lost 2 bases and 5 bases, in that order; junction bases with no gene match: 7. Germline values: CDR1 SGHRS, CDR2 YFSETQ. The CDR3 has 14 residues. The CDR3 nucleotides are TGCGCCAGCAGCTTAAACAGGGGAAAGGACGAGCAGTACTTC. Translation gives CASSLNRGKDEQYF.

The chain links TRBV5-1 to TRBJ2-3; D gene unclear. V lost 3 bases and J 0 bases, leaving 11 bases between the germline ends. CDR1 and CDR2 (germline): SGHRS, YFSETQ. The CDR3 extends over 15 amino acids. The CDR3 region is CASSSTSSSTDTQYF. Written as DNA, the CDR3 is TGCGCCAGCAGCTCGACTTCAAGTAGCACAGATACGCAGTATTTT.

The chain uses TRBV30 and TRBJ1-6; D is uncertain. Deletions cut 5 bases from V and 4 bases from J, with 6 bases between. This CDR3 has 12 amino acids. Germline CDR1 GTSNPN, CDR2 SVGIG (reference sequence). CDR3 loop: CAWQAYNSPLHF. The CDR3 DNA sequence: TGTGCCTGGCAGGCTTATAATTCACCCCTCCACTTT.

The chain couples TRBV5-1 to TRBJ2-5; D remains unclear. Germline CDR1 SGHRS, CDR2 YFSETQ. CDR3 size: 13 residues. Trimming stripped 7 bases from V and 2 bases from J, with 12 bases between. In DNA, the CDR3 is TGCGCCAGCGAGGCAATCCCTCAAGAGACCCAGTACTTC. It translates to CASEAIPQETQYF. Full variable domain (outside the CDR3, taken from reference TRBV5-1 and TRBJ2-5): KAGVTQTPRYLIKTRGQQVTLSCSPISGHRSVSWYQQTPGQGLQFLFEYFSETQRNKGNFPGRFSGRQFSNSRSEMNVSTLELGDSALYLCASEAIPQETQYFGPGTRLLVL.

V usage is TRBV4-3 and J usage is TRBJ2-5, with TRBD2 identical over 10 bases. Germline CDR1 LGHNA, CDR2 YSLEER. V lost 1 base to trimming and J lost 6 bases; unmatched junction nucleotides: 8. The CDR3 has 16 amino acids. The CDR3 nucleotides read TGCGCCAGCAGCCAAGGAGCAAGCGGGGGGGCCAAGACCCAGTACTTC. Translation gives CASSQGASGGAKTQYF.

The rearrangement uses TRBV6-5 and TRBJ2-7, with 10 positions matching TRBD1. This CDR3 is built from 15 residues. After removal of 6 bases from V and 6 bases from J, the junction contained 11 bases not matched to a gene. Germline CDR1 MNHEY, CDR2 SVGAGI. The CDR3 coding sequence is TGTGCCAGCAGACCGTCGACCGGGACAGGGGCCGAGCAGTACGTC. As protein: CASRPSTGTGAEQYV.

The genes are TRBV7-2 and TRBJ1-6; D possibly corresponds to TRBD1 (6 bases). Looked up from germline, CDR1 is SGHTA and CDR2 is FQGNSA. The CDR3 runs to 14 residues. The V and J ends lost 4 bases and 7 bases respectively, with 11 bases between them. The CDR3 DNA sequence: TGTGCCAGCAGCTACCGGGACAAAAATTCACCCCTCCACTTT. Protein sequence: CASSYRDKNSPLHF.

This chain links TRBV7-9 with TRBJ1-2; 7 nucleotides align to TRBD1. J was trimmed by 7 bases and V by 5 bases; bases with no gene match: 10. The CDR3 is made up of 14 amino acids. The germline gives CDR1 SEHNR, CDR2 FQNEAQ (reference sequence). The CDR3 DNA sequence: TGTGCCAGCAGCAAACCTGGACAGGAGGGTGGCTACACCTTC. Protein product: CASSKPGQEGGYTF.

In its sample, this clone was seen a few times. The chain employs TRBV10-3 and TRBJ1-1; 7 bases are a match to TRBD1. This CDR3 has 13 amino acids. From germline, CDR1 is ENHRY and CDR2 SYGVKD. The V and J ends lost 3 bases and 7 bases, in that order; junction bases with no gene match: 5. The CDR3 region has the DNA TGTGCCATCAGTGAAAGGGGGCAGGGTGAAGCTTTCTTT. Translation gives CAISERGQGEAFF.

The genes are TRBV9 and TRBJ2-7, with 11 positions matching TRBD1. After removal of 5 bases from V and 2 bases from J, the junction contained 3 bases not matched to a gene. CDR3 length: 14 residues. Looked up from germline, CDR1 is SGDLS and CDR2 is YYNGEE. The CDR3 DNA is TGTGCCAGCAGTCGGGGACAGGGGGCCTACGAGCAGTACTTC. Encoded protein: CASSRGQGAYEQYF.

The V call is TRBV15, the J call TRBJ2-7; TRBD2 might be the D (5 bases). The CDR3 sequence is 14 residues long. Per germline, CDR1 LNHNV and CDR2 YYDKDF (reference sequence). V lost 1 base to trimming and J lost 0 bases, with 7 bases between them. The CDR3 bases are TGTGCCACCAGCAGAGGGAGGAACTCCTACGAGCAGTACTTC. This encodes CATSRGRNSYEQYF.

The rearrangement joins TRBV6-4 to TRBJ2-1; maybe TRBD1 (6 bases). Germline CDR1 reads MRHNA; CDR2 reads SNTAGT. With 6 bases removed from V and 0 bases from J, the gap between germline ends came to 9 bases. The CDR3 is made up of 14 amino acids. Written as DNA, the CDR3 is TGTGCCAGCAGACAGGACAGCTCCTACAATGAGCAGTTCTTC. This gives the protein CASRQDSSYNEQFF.

J is TRBJ1-2 and V is TRBV25-1; TRBD1 agrees at 10 bases. V lost 3 bases and J lost 2; bases outside the gene matches: 9. CDR1 is MGHDK and CDR2 is SYGVNS in the germline V gene. The CDR3 is 17 residues long. CDR3 protein: CASSDWTGGGINYGYTF. DNA for the CDR3: TGTGCCAGCAGTGATTGGACAGGGGGTGGCATAAACTATGGCTACACCTTC.

The CDR3 nucleotides read TGTGCCAGCAGCTTAGTTGGGGGGGCGAACACCGGGGAGCTGTTTTTT. Its protein product is CASSLVGGANTGELFF. The genes are TRBV11-2 and TRBJ2-2; 7 bases line up with TRBD2. CDR3 length equals 16 residues. With V trimmed by 1 base and J by 0 bases, 2 bases remained unmatched. From germline, CDR1 is SGHAT and CDR2 FQNNGV. The full variable domain, in which reference TRBV11-2 and TRBJ2-2 provide the parts outside the CDR3, is EAGVAQSPRYKIIEKRQSVAFWCNPISGHATLYWYQQILGQGPKLLIQFQNNGVVDDSQLPKDRFSAERLKGVDSTLKIQPAKLEDSAVYLCASSLVGGANTGELFFGEGSRLTVL.